The T cell receptor beta chain described here comes from a study of regulatory T cells in long-lasting Graves disease. The CDR3 has 15 residues. Germline assignment: CDR1 SGHVS and CDR2 FQNEAQ. V lost 5 bases and J lost 0; bases outside the gene matches: 6. Study-wide results and caveats: Sampling was limited to peripheral blood rather than thyroid tissue.

Building of the TCR beta libraries involved iRepertoire HTBI primers and Arm-PCR of CDR3 regions. MiXCR was run by TCRdb on the multiplex PCR reads, yielding one entry per CDR3 protein. There are about 500,000 distinct CDR3 sequences in the sample; around 12% occur only once, and 8% to 10% lies in the top ten. Time point meaning: newly diagnosed GD, antithyroid drugs for less than 3 months. PBMC RNA served as the TCR library source. An endocrinology department in Xi'an, China, recruited the patients. This clonotype was seen repeatedly, ten times or more. The target antigen is unknown. The same sample was also used in a study of T cells in Graves' hyperthyroidism and ophthalmopathy. That report adds: The primer set for the first-round RT-PCR of the TCR CDR3 was HTBI.

The rearrangement uses TRBV7-8 and TRBJ1-1; TRBD1 agrees at 7 bases. This TCR was sampled from a woman aged 30 to 39 with Graves disease. This specimen was peripheral blood mononuclear cells (PBMCs), taken at new diagnosis, from a patient treated with antithyroid drugs. CDR3 DNA: TGTGCCAGCAGCATAAGCAGGGGGTTGAACACTGAAGCTTTCTTT. It codes for CASSISRGLNTEAFF.